This TCR beta chain was obtained from a study of blood T cell repertoires in COVID-19. Study background: Both acute and convalescent COVID-19 samples were obtained from the United States, Italy and Spain. Sample material is recorded as cDNA or gDNA derived from T cells, B-cell-depleted T cells, or PBMCs.

Original processing methods: Amplified reference gene primers provided the basis for estimating nucleated cell counts. Clones were sequenced by immunoSEQ multiplex PCR, and TCRdb holds only the in-frame ones, with some missing. V, J and clone size are those of that table, while D and trimming were read from the DNA. The repertoire has about 38,000 clones, about 87% of them found once; the top ten carry more than 20%. Germline V gene sequence: CDR1 KGHSH, CDR2 LQKENI. This CDR3 comprises 14 residues. V lost 2 bases, J lost 9 bases, and 14 bases lay in between. The TCR comes from a man aged 45-60 years with active or convalescent COVID-19. The sequencing input was peripheral blood. This rearrangement joins TRBV18 to TRBJ2-1; D might be TRBD2 (6 bases). The CDR3 sequence: CASSPAGHGGEQFF. The CDR3 DNA reads TGTGCCAGCTCACCAGCGGGGCATGGGGGTGAGCAGTTCTTC.